A selection of T cell receptor beta chains follows, all from one sample in a study of identical twins. From the 5' RACE reads, TCRdb called clonotypes with MiXCR, one entry per CDR3 protein. In the table there are some 1,700,000 distinct CDR3 sequences, less than 35% of which are singletons. Sequencing used cord blood. These receptors came from a newborn girl in good health. The CDR3 runs from the conserved cysteine through the conserved F or W. A D gene is named only where the DNA matches it firmly. Not every row has a clone size; where given, it reads once, few, many or a size class.

cdr3_nt,cdr3_aa,clone_size,j_call,v_call,d_call
TGTGCCAGCAGTTACACTAGCGGGATGATGGGCGAGACCCAGTACTTC,CASSYTSGMMGETQYF,many,TRBJ2-5,TRBV6-5,TRBD2
TGTGCCAGCAGCCAAGTACGGGGTCACGGGGAGCTGTTTTTT,CASSQVRGHGELFF,.,TRBJ2-2,TRBV14,.
TGTGCCAGCAGTCTCTACCTTGAGTACACCTTC,CASSLYLEYTF,few,TRBJ1-2,TRBV2,.
TGCAGTGCTAGAGATCCTTCACCAGATACGCAGTATTTT,CSARDPSPDTQYF,many,TRBJ2-3,TRBV20-1,.
TGCAGCGTTGGACCACTGGGACAGGCCTATAATTCACCCCTCCACTTT,CSVGPLGQAYNSPLHF,few,TRBJ1-6,TRBV29-1,TRBD1
TGTGCCAGCTTTCAACTCCGGGGGGGGCAGTACTTC,CASFQLRGGQYF,.,TRBJ2-7,TRBV18,TRBD2
TGTGCCAGTAGTCTCCGACTAGCGGACCTCCAAGAGACCCAGTACTTC,CASSLRLADLQETQYF,.,TRBJ2-5,TRBV19,TRBD2
TGTGCCAGCACCCCATACCTGGGGGAGGGCCGAGGCACAGATACGCAGTATTTT,CASTPYLGEGRGTDTQYF,.,TRBJ2-3,TRBV6-1,TRBD2
TGTGCCAGCAGCTTGGGTGGTCGGGGGACCTACGTGCAGTACTTC,CASSLGGRGTYVQYF,.,TRBJ2-5,TRBV5-8,.
TGCAGTGCTACGCGGGGCCCCGGTAGGCAGCGGGCCTACAATGAGCAGTTCTTC,CSATRGPGRQRAYNEQFF,.,TRBJ2-1,TRBV20-1,.
TGCAGCGTTGAGTGGCAGCGGACAGGGGAGCAGTACTTC,CSVEWQRTGEQYF,few,TRBJ2-4,TRBV29-1,TRBD1
TGCAGTGCTAGGGCTATCGGCACAGATACGCAGTATTTT,CSARAIGTDTQYF,.,TRBJ2-3,TRBV20-1,.
TGTGCCAGCGGCCGACAGTTCCAAGAGACCCAGTACTTC,CASGRQFQETQYF,.,TRBJ2-5,TRBV28,.
TGCAGTGCGGGGCCCTCCTACAATGAGCAGTTCTTC,CSAGPSYNEQFF,few,TRBJ2-1,TRBV20-1,.
TGTGCCAGCAGTGAAGGCTCCCTCAATGAGCAGTTCTTC,CASSEGSLNEQFF,few,TRBJ2-1,TRBV2,.
TGTGCCAGCCGCCGATCTACAGGGGCCTACGAGCAGTACTTC,CASRRSTGAYEQYF,.,TRBJ2-7,TRBV7-8,TRBD1
TGCGCCAGCAGCCAAGGGACCTGGGGCAATCAGCCCCAGCATTTT,CASSQGTWGNQPQHF,.,TRBJ1-5,TRBV4-1,.
TGCGCCAGCGGCCCGGGGGGTCACACAGATACGCAGTATTTT,CASGPGGHTDTQYF,.,TRBJ2-3,TRBV10-1,TRBD2
TGTGCCAGCAGCTTAGGACAAGGGCTTTACTACGAGCAGTACTTC,CASSLGQGLYYEQYF,once,TRBJ2-7,TRBV7-9,.
TGTGCCAGCAGTTTTCCCGGGACAGGGGTTCAGCCCCAGCATTTT,CASSFPGTGVQPQHF,few,TRBJ1-5,TRBV28,TRBD1
TGCAGTGCTATGGGTCCGGGACAGGGCGCCCACGAGCAGTACTTC,CSAMGPGQGAHEQYF,many,TRBJ2-7,TRBV20-1,TRBD1
TGTGCCATCAGTGAGTCCCGGACAGGGCAGCCCCAGCATTTT,CAISESRTGQPQHF,few,TRBJ1-5,TRBV10-3,TRBD1
TGTGCCAGCAGCTTAGAGGGCGGCACCTACAATGAGCAGTTCTTC,CASSLEGGTYNEQFF,few,TRBJ2-1,TRBV7-2,.
TGCAGTGCCAAGGCCCCCCGGGGACTTAGCACAGATACGCAGTATTTT,CSAKAPRGLSTDTQYF,once,TRBJ2-3,TRBV20-1,.
TGTGCCAGCAGCGTAAAACTAGCGGGCACAGATACGCAGTATTTT,CASSVKLAGTDTQYF,.,TRBJ2-3,TRBV9,TRBD2
TGTGCCAGCAGCCCGACCCGGGACAGCAACACTGAAGCTTTCTTT,CASSPTRDSNTEAFF,.,TRBJ1-1,TRBV4-2,TRBD1
TGTGCCAGCAGCAGAGAAAACCGGGAGCTGTTTTTT,CASSRENRELFF,.,TRBJ2-2,TRBV21-1,.
TGTGCCAGCCTAGGTGAGGGTGCCAATGAGCAGTTCTTC,CASLGEGANEQFF,few,TRBJ2-1,TRBV19,.
TGTGCCACCAGTGATCTGGAGGGAGAGACCCAGTACTTC,CATSDLEGETQYF,few,TRBJ2-5,TRBV24-1,.
TGTGCCAGCAGTTACCCCCGCAAGAACACTGAAGCTTTCTTT,CASSYPRKNTEAFF,.,TRBJ1-1,TRBV6-6,.
TGTGCCAGTAGACTAGGGTGGGACAGGACTTACAATGAGCAGTTCTTC,CASRLGWDRTYNEQFF,once,TRBJ2-1,TRBV19,TRBD1
TGTGCCAGCAGTTCAAGGACTAGGAAGGACAATGAGCAGTTCTTC,CASSSRTRKDNEQFF,.,TRBJ2-1,TRBV12-3/TRBV12-4,TRBD2
TGTTCCAGCAGAGGGGGAGATACGCAGTATTTT,CSSRGGDTQYF,once,TRBJ2-3,TRBV2,.
TGCGCCAGCAGCTTCCTATCTGGGACAGGCAGTTACGAGCAGTACTTC,CASSFLSGTGSYEQYF,many,TRBJ2-7,TRBV5-1,TRBD1
TGCGCCAGCAGCGGAGGACAGGGAAACAATGAGCAGTTCTTC,CASSGGQGNNEQFF,few,TRBJ2-1,TRBV5-1,TRBD1
TGCAGTGTAAAATCACCCCTCCACTTT,CSVKSPLHF,.,TRBJ1-6,TRBV20-1,.
TGTGCCAGCAGCATTTCTCCGACAGGGCGGTATGGCTACACCTTC,CASSISPTGRYGYTF,few,TRBJ1-2,TRBV21-1,.
TGTGCCAGCAGCTCACGACTAGCGGGAAGTTTCTACGAGCAGTACTTC,CASSSRLAGSFYEQYF,.,TRBJ2-7,TRBV7-2,TRBD2
TGTGCCAGCAGTTTCAGGGAGTCCGACAATGAGCAGTTCTTC,CASSFRESDNEQFF,.,TRBJ2-1,TRBV27,.
TGTGCCAGCAGCTTAGCCCTGGACAGCTCCTACAATGAGCAGTTCTTC,CASSLALDSSYNEQFF,few,TRBJ2-1,TRBV7-2,.
TGTGCCAGCAGCCTAGGACAGGGACCTAACTATGGCTACACCTTC,CASSLGQGPNYGYTF,many,TRBJ1-2,TRBV27,TRBD1
TGTGCCAGCAGCTTAGTAGCGGGGGGGGGTGAGCAGTTCTTC,CASSLVAGGGEQFF,.,TRBJ2-1,TRBV7-6,TRBD2
TGTGCCACCAGTGAATTAGCTAGCGGGGTCAAACTACAAAATGAGCAGTTCTTC,CATSELASGVKLQNEQFF,few,TRBJ2-1,TRBV24-1,TRBD2